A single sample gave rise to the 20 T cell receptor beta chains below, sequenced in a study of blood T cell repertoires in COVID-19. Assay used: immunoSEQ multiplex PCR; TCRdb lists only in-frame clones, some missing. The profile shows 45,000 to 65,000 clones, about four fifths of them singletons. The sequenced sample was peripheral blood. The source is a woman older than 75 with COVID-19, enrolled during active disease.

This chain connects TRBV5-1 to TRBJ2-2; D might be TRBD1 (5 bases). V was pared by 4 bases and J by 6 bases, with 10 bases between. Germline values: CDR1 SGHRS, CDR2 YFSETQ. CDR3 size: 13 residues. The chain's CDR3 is CASSARGAGELFF. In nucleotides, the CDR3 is TGCGCCAGCAGCGCAAGGGGCGCCGGGGAGCTGTTTTTT. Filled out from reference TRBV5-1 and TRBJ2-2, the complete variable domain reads KAGVTQTPRYLIKTRGQQVTLSCSPISGHRSVSWYQQTPGQGLQFLFEYFSETQRNKGNFPGRFSGRQFSNSRSEMNVSTLELGDSALYLCASSARGAGELFFGEGSRLTVL.

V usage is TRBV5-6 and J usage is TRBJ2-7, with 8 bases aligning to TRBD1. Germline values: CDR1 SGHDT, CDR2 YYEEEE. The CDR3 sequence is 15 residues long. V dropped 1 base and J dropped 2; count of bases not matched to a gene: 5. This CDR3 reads CASSLWDRPTYEQYF. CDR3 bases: TGTGCCAGCAGCTTGTGGGACAGGCCCACCTACGAGCAGTACTTC.

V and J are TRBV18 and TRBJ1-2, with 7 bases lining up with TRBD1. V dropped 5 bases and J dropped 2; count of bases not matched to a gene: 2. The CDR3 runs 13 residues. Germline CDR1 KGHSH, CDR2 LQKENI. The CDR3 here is CASSMDRNYGYTF. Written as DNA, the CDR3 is TGTGCCAGCTCAATGGACAGGAACTATGGCTACACCTTC.

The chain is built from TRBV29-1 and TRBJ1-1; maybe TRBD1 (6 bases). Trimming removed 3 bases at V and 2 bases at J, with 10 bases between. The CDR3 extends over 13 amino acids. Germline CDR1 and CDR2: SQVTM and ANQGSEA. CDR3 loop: CSVEGGGNTEAFF. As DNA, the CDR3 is TGCAGCGTTGAGGGAGGGGGTAACACTGAAGCTTTCTTT. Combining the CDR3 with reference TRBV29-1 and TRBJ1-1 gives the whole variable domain SAVISQKPSRDICQRGTSLTIQCQVDSQVTMMFWYRQQPGQSLTLIATANQGSEATYESGFVIDKFPISRPNLTFSTLTVSNMSPEDSSIYLCSVEGGGNTEAFFGQGTRLTVV.

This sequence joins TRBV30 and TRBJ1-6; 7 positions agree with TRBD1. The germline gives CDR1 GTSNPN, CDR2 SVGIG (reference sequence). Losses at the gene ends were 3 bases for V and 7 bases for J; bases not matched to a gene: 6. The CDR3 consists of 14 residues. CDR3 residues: CAWSPGGTNSPLHF. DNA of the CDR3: TGTGCCTGGAGCCCAGGGGGGACCAATTCACCCCTCCACTTT.

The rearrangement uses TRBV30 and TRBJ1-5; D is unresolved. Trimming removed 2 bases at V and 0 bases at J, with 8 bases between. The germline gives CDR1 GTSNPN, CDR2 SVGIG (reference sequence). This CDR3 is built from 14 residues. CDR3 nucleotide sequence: TGTGCCTGGAGTTCGGTCTATAGCAATCAGCCCCAGCATTTT. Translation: CAWSSVYSNQPQHF.

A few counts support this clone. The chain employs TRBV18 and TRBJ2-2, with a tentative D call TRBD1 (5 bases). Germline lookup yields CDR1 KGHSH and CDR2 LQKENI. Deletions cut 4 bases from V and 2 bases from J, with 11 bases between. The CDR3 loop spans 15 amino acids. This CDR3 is CASSRPRENTGELFF. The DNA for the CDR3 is TGTGCCAGCTCACGACCCAGGGAAAACACCGGGGAGCTGTTTTTT.

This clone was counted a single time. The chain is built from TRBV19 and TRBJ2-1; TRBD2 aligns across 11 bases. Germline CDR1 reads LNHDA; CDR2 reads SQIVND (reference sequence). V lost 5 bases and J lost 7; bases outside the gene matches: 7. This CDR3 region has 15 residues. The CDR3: CASSPSSGRWNEQFF. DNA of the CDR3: TGTGCCAGTAGTCCCTCTAGCGGGAGGTGGAATGAGCAGTTCTTC.

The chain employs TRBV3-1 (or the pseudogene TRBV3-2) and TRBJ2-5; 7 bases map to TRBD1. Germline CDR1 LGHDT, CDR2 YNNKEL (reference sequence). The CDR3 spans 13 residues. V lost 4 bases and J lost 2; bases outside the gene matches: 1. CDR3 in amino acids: CASSRQGQETQYF. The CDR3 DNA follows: TGTGCCAGCAGCCGACAGGGTCAAGAGACCCAGTACTTC.

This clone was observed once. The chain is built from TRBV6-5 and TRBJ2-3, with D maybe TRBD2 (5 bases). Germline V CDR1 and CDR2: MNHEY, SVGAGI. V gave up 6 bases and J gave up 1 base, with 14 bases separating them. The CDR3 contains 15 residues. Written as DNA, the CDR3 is TGTGCCAGCAGCCACCGGGGAGCGCGCACAGATACGCAGTATTTT. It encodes CASSHRGARTDTQYF.

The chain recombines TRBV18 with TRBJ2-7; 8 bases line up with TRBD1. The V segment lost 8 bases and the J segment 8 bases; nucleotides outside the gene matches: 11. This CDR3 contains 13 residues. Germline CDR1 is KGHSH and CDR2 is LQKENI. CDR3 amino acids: CASHRTGRDKQYF. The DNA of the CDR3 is TGTGCCAGCCATAGGACAGGGCGAGACAAGCAGTACTTC.

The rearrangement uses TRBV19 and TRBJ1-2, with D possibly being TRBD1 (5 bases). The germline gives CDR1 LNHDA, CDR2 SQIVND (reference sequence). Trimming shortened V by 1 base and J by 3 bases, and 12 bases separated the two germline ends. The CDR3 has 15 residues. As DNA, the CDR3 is TGTGCCAGTAGTATAGCCAGACAGTCGGACTATGGCTACACCTTC. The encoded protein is CASSIARQSDYGYTF.

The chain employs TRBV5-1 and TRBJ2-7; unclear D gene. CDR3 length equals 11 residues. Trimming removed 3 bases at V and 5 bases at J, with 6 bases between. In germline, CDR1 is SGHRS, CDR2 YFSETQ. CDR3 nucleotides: TGCGCCAGCAGCTACGTAGACGAGCAGTACTTC. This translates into CASSYVDEQYF.

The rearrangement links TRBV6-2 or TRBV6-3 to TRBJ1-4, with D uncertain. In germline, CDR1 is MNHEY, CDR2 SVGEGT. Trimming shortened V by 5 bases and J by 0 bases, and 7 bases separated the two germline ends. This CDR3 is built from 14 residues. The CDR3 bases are TGTGCCAGCAGTCGACATACAACTAATGAAAAACTGTTTTTT. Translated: CASSRHTTNEKLFF.

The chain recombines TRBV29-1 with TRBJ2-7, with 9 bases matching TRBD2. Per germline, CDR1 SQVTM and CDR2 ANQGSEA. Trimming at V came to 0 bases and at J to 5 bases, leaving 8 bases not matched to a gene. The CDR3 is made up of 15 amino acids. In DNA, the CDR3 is TGCAGCGTTGAAGATTTTGCGGGAGGGCCCCACGAGCAGTACTTC. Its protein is CSVEDFAGGPHEQYF.

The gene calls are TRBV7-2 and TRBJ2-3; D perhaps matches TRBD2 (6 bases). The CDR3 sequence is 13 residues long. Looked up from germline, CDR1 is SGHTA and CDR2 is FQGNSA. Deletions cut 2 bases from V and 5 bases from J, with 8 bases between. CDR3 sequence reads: CASSLIGGDTQYF. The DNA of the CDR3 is TGTGCCAGCAGCTTAATCGGGGGAGATACGCAGTATTTT. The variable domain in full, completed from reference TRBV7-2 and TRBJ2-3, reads GAGVSQSPSNKVTEKGKDVELRCDPISGHTALYWYRQSLGQGLEFLIYFQGNSAPDKSGLPSDRFSAERTGGSVSTLTIQRTQQEDSAVYLCASSLIGGDTQYFGPGTRLTVL.

CDR3 sequence (DNA): TGTGCCAGTACCGATAGGGGGAGAAGTAGGAATGAGCAGTTCTTC. This codes for CASTDRGRSRNEQFF. J is TRBJ2-1 and V is TRBV19; possible D gene TRBD1, 6 bases. Trimming left V 7 bases short and J 7 bases short, with 20 bases between. The germline CDR1 and CDR2 sequences are LNHDA and SQIVND (reference sequence). The CDR3 spans 15 residues.

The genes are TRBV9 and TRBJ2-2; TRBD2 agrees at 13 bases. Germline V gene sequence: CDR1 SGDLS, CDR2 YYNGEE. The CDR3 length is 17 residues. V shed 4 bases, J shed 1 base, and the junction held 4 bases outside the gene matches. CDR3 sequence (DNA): TGTGCCAGCAGCCCCCGACTAGCGGGAGGGAACACCGGGGAGCTGTTTTTT. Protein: CASSPRLAGGNTGELFF.

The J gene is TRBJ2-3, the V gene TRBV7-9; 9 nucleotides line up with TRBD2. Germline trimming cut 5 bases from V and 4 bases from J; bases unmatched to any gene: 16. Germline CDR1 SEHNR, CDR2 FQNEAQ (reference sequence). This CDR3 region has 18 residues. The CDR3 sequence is CASSRTTPREGPSDTQYF. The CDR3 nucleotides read TGTGCCAGCAGCCGGACTACCCCGCGGGAGGGCCCCTCAGATACGCAGTATTTT. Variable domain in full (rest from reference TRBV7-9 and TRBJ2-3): DTGVSQNPRHKITKRGQNVTFRCDPISEHNRLYWYRQTLGQGPEFLTYFQNEAQLEKSRLLSDRFSAERPKGSFSTLEIQRTEQGDSAMYLCASSRTTPREGPSDTQYFGPGTRLTVL.

The CDR3 spells CASSSGVVSNQPQHF. The CDR3, as DNA: TGCGCCAGCAGCTCCGGGGTCGTGAGCAATCAGCCCCAGCATTTT. This chain uses TRBV4-1 with TRBJ1-5; D remains unclear. The germline CDR1 and CDR2 sequences are MGHRA and YSYEKL. The CDR3 length is 15 residues. Trimming took 5 bases from V and 1 from J, leaving 12 bases between them.